The 18 T cell receptor beta chains below come from one sample, sequenced in a study of blood T cells in healthy people across ages. A second PCR, run for roughly 7 to 11 cycles, used a sample-barcoded 5' primer plus a J-beta primer mix. Each CDR3 protein gets one entry after TCRdb re-called the 5' RACE reads with MiXCR. The profile shows over a million distinct CDR3 sequences, 45% to 70% of them singletons. Specimen: blood. These receptors all come from a man between 18 and 29 years old in good health.

This clonotype was recorded a few times. The chain has TRBV30 and TRBJ1-1; D is ambiguous. CDR3 size: 13 residues. Germline V gene lookup returns CDR1 GTSNPN and CDR2 SVGIG (reference sequence). The V and J ends lost 0 bases and 1 base respectively, with 6 bases between them. The CDR3 loop reads CAWSVGPNTEAFF. DNA for the CDR3: TGTGCCTGGAGTGTAGGCCCGAACACTGAAGCTTTCTTT.

This clonotype was picked up one time. V is TRBV6-6 and J is TRBJ2-2, with a weak D call TRBD2 (6 bases). The CDR3 runs to 15 residues. Germline values: CDR1 MNHNY, CDR2 SVGAGI (reference sequence). The V gene lost 6 bases and the J gene lost 1 base, with 12 bases spanning the gap. The CDR3 DNA follows: TGTGCCAGCAGACCCGGGGGAAAGAACACCGGGGAGCTGTTTTTT. It codes for CASRPGGKNTGELFF.

This chain uses TRBV2 with TRBJ1-5, with D tentatively TRBD1 (5 bases). Germline CDR1 reads SNHLY; CDR2 reads FYNNEI. The CDR3 is 15 amino acids. The V end was cut by 6 bases, the J end by 0 bases, with 12 bases between. CDR3 loop: CASRTGLYSNQPQHF. CDR3 DNA sequence: TGTGCCAGCAGGACGGGGCTTTATAGCAATCAGCCCCAGCATTTT.

The gene calls are TRBV4-1 and TRBJ2-7; no clear D gene. V lost 1 base, J lost 1 base, and 11 bases lay in between. The CDR3 is made up of 15 amino acids. Germline V gene sequence: CDR1 MGHRA, CDR2 YSYEKL. The CDR3 sequence is CASSQVRTVSYEQYF. Written as DNA, the CDR3 is TGCGCCAGCAGCCAAGTTAGGACGGTTTCCTACGAGCAGTACTTC.

This clonotype was picked up a small number of times. This chain links TRBV7-2 with TRBJ2-5; D not certain. The DNA end is more similar to TRBJ2-7, so the J call may be wrong. CDR1 is SGHTA and CDR2 is FQGNSA in the germline V gene. There are 12 residues in the CDR3. CDR3 nucleotides: TGTGCCAGCAGCTTAGCGGTCCCCGAGCAGTACTTC. As protein: CASSLAVPEQYF.

The chain carries TRBV7-2 and TRBJ2-7, with D tentatively TRBD1 (6 bases). Germline CDR1 SGHTA, CDR2 FQGNSA. V shed 1 base and J shed 0 bases, with 10 bases lying between them. The CDR3 covers 15 residues. The CDR3 nucleotides are TGTGCCAGCAGCTTAGAGACAGGCCTCTCCTACGAGCAGTACTTC. Translated, it gives CASSLETGLSYEQYF.

This sequence joins TRBV29-1 and TRBJ1-1; 7 bases agree with TRBD1. Trimming removed 6 bases from V and 11 bases from J; junction bases left unmatched: 6. This CDR3 comprises 10 residues. The germline gives CDR1 SQVTM, CDR2 ANQGSEA. The DNA of the CDR3 is TGCAGCGTCACGACAGGGCGGGCTTTCTTT. Protein: CSVTTGRAFF.

The rearrangement joins TRBV6-1 to TRBJ1-2; D gene ambiguous. This CDR3 spans 12 amino acids. V lost 8 bases and J lost 4, with 11 bases in between. The germline gives CDR1 MNHNS, CDR2 SASEGT. The CDR3 DNA reads TGTGCCAGCCTACTGGGAAGCTATGGCTACACCTTC. Translation: CASLLGSYGYTF.

This clonotype was observed a handful of times. The rearrangement links TRBV20-1 to TRBJ1-1; D is unresolved. The germline CDR1 and CDR2 sequences are DFQATT and SNEGSKA (reference sequence). The CDR3 has 13 amino acids. The V end was cut by 0 bases, the J end by 0 bases, with 5 bases between. CDR3 in DNA: TGCAGTGCTAGAGAGCTTGTGAACACTGAAGCTTTCTTT. Encoded protein: CSARELVNTEAFF.

The rearrangement joins TRBV6-1 to TRBJ1-1; D unresolved. V was trimmed by 0 bases and J by 1 base, leaving 6 bases between them. The CDR3 runs 14 residues. CDR1 is MNHNS, CDR2 SASEGT, per germline. The CDR3 nucleotides are TGTGCCAGCAGTGAAGCTTCCCCGAACACTGAAGCTTTCTTT. Translated, it gives CASSEASPNTEAFF.

This rearrangement joins TRBV6-2 or TRBV6-3 to TRBJ2-6; tentatively, D is TRBD1 or TRBD2 (6 bases each). There are 15 residues in the CDR3. The germline CDR1 and CDR2 sequences are MNHEY and SVGEGT. The germline V and J ends were trimmed by 5 bases and 2 bases, with 10 bases remaining between them. Here the CDR3 reads CASSTGRTGANVLTF. The CDR3 DNA sequence: TGTGCCAGCAGTACAGGGAGGACTGGGGCCAACGTCCTGACTTTC.

This clonotype was counted only a few times. The J gene is TRBJ2-5, the V gene TRBV7-2; D may be TRBD2 (5 bases). Trimming shortened V by 1 base and J by 4 bases, and 10 bases separated the two germline ends. This CDR3 contains 14 residues. Germline V gene data show CDR1 as SGHTA and CDR2 as FQGNSA. CDR3 protein: CASSLGLARETQYF. As DNA, the CDR3 is TGTGCCAGCAGCTTAGGCCTAGCCCGAGAGACCCAGTACTTC.

The count of this clonotype is one. The chain combines TRBV20-1 with TRBJ2-4; 9 bases match TRBD2. The DNA end lines up better with TRBJ2-7; the J call may be wrong. The CDR3 runs 16 residues. Looked up from germline, CDR1 is DFQATT and CDR2 is SNEGSKA (reference sequence). The CDR3, as DNA: TGCAGTGCTAGAGATCCGAATAGCGGGAGATTGGACGAGCAGTACTTC. Translation gives CSARDPNSGRLDEQYF.

The rearrangement uses TRBV4-1 and TRBJ2-7; 9 positions agree with TRBD1. The CDR3 length is 15 residues. The germline CDR1 and CDR2 sequences are MGHRA and YSYEKL. Unmatched junction bases numbered 8, after V lost 4 bases and J lost 4 bases. The CDR3 protein is CASSLRTGEGYEQYF. CDR3 bases: TGCGCCAGCAGCCTAAGGACAGGGGAGGGATACGAGCAGTACTTC.

The chain employs TRBV18 and TRBJ2-4; 13 nucleotides line up with TRBD2. The CDR3 totals 17 residues. Trimming removed 8 bases from V and 9 bases from J; junction bases left unmatched: 16. Per germline, CDR1 KGHSH and CDR2 LQKENI. Here the CDR3 DNA reads TGTGCCAGCCGCCTGCCCGGGACTAGCGGGATTTTTGGCATTCAGTACTTC. Translation: CASRLPGTSGIFGIQYF.

V gene TRBV7-9 combines with J gene TRBJ2-4, with 10 nucleotides matching TRBD2. Germline CDR1 and CDR2: SEHNR and FQNEAQ (reference sequence). The CDR3 has 14 amino acids. V was clipped by 5 bases and J by 13 bases; unmatched bases: 11. In DNA form, the CDR3 reads TGTGCCAGCAGCCCTAGCGGGAGCCCCAATGAGCAGTACTTC. Protein product: CASSPSGSPNEQYF.

The chain employs TRBV27 and TRBJ2-7; D ambiguous. Germline lookup yields CDR1 MNHEY and CDR2 SMNVEV (reference sequence). The CDR3 runs to 14 residues. V dropped 0 bases and J dropped 0 bases, with 6 bases sitting between them. The CDR3 bases are TGTGCCAGCAGTTTATCTCCCCTCTCCTACGAGCAGTACTTC. It codes for CASSLSPLSYEQYF.

This clonotype was counted once. This chain joins TRBV7-2 and TRBJ2-5; TRBD2 might be the D (5 bases). Between the trimmed V and J ends, which lost 3 bases and 5 bases, there was a span of 16 bases. Germline V gene sequence: CDR1 SGHTA, CDR2 FQGNSA. The CDR3 covers 15 residues. The CDR3 loop reads CASSLAGSPRETQYF. CDR3 DNA: TGTGCCAGCAGCTTGGCGGGCAGCCCCAGGGAGACCCAGTACTTC.